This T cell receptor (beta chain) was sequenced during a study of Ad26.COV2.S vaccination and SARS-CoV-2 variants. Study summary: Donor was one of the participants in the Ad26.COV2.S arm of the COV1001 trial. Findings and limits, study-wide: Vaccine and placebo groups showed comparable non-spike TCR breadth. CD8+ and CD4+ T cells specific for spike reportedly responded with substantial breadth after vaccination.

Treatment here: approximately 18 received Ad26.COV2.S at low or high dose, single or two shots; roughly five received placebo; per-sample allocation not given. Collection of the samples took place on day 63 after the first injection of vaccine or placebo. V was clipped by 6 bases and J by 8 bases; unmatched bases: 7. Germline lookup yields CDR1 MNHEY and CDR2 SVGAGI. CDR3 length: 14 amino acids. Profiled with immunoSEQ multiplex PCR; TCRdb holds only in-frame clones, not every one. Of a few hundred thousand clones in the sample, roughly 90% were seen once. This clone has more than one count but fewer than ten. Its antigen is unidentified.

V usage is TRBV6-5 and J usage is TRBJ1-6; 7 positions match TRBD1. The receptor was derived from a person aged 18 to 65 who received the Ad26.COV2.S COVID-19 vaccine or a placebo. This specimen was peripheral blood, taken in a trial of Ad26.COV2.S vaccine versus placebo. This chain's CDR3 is CASRRRDSYSPLHF. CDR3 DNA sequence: TGTGCCAGCAGACGCCGGGACAGCTATTCACCCCTCCACTTT.